This TCR beta chain was identified in a study of T-cell reconstitution after alpha-beta-depleted transplantation in children. For TCRbeta, the library was prepared with unique molecular identifiers. TCRdb reprocessed the PCR reads via MiXCR and lists one record per CDR3 protein. This sample has roughly 300,000 distinct CDR3 sequences; about 9.4% occur once, and the top ten carry around 2.5%. This clonotype occurred many times. CDR3 length: 19 amino acids. Between the trimmed V and J ends, which lost 1 base and 0 bases, there was a span of 19 bases. The germline gives CDR1 SGHAT, CDR2 FQNNGV. V usage is TRBV11-2 and J usage is TRBJ2-1; weak D call: TRBD2 (5 bases). The receptor comes from a human donor who donated a stem cell graft to a child with acute lymphoblastic leukemia. Sequencing was performed on PBMCs from the stem cell graft donor, taken from the stem cell graft. CDR3 sequence (DNA): TGTGCCAGCAGCTTAGTTCGGCGGGCTGGCGGTGGCTCCTACAATGAGCAGTTCTTC. Translated: CASSLVRRAGGGSYNEQFF.